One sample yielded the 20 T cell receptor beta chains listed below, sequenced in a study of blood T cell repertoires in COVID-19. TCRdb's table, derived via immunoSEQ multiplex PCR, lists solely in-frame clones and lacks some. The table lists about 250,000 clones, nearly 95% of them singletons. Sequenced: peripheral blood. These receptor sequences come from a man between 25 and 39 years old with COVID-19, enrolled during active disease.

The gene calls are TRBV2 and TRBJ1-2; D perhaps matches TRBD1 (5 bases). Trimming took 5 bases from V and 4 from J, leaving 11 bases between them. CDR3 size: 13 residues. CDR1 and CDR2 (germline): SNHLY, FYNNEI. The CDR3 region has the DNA TGTGCCAGCAGTCTACAGGAACTCTATGGCTACACCTTC. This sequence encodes CASSLQELYGYTF.

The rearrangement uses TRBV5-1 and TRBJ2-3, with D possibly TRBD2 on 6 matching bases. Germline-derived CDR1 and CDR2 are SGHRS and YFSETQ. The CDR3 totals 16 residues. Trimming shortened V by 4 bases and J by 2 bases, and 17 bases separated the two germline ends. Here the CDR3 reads CASSALASVNTDTQYF. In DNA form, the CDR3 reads TGCGCCAGCAGCGCCTTGGCTAGCGTAAACACAGATACGCAGTATTTT.

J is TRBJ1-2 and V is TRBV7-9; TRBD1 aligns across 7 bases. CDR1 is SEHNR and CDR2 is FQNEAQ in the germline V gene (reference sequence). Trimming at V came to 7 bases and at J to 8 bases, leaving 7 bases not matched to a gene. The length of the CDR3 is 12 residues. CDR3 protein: CASIRQGEGYTF. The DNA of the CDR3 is TGTGCCAGCATTCGACAGGGCGAGGGCTACACCTTC. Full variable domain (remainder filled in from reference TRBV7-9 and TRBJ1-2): DTGVSQNPRHKITKRGQNVTFRCDPISEHNRLYWYRQTLGQGPEFLTYFQNEAQLEKSRLLSDRFSAERPKGSFSTLEIQRTEQGDSAMYLCASIRQGEGYTFGSGTRLTVV.

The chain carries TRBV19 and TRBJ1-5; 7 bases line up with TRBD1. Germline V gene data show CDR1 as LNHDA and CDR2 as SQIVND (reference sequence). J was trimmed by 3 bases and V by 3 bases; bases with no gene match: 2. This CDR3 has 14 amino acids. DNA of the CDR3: TGTGCCAGTAGTATGGGGACAGACAATCAGCCCCAGCATTTT. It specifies CASSMGTDNQPQHF.

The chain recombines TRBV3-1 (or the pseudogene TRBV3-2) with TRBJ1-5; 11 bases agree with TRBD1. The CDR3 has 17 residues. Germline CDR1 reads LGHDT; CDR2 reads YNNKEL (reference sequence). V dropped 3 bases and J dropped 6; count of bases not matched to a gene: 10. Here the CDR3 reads CASSQTDRGLKSQPQHF. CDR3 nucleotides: TGTGCCAGCAGCCAGACGGACAGGGGGCTTAAGAGTCAGCCCCAGCATTTT.

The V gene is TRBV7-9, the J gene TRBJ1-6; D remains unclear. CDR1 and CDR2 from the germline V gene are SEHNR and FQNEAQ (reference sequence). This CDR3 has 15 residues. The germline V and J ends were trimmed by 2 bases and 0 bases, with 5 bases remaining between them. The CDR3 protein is CASSLRGSYNSPLHF. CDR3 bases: TGTGCCAGCAGCTTAAGAGGCTCCTATAATTCACCCCTCCACTTT.

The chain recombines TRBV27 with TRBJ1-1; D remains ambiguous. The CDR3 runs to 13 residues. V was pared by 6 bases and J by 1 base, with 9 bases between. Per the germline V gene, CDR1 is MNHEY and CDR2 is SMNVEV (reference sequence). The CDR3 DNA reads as TGTGCCAGCAGCCGATCAGGGAACACTGAAGCTTTCTTT. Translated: CASSRSGNTEAFF.

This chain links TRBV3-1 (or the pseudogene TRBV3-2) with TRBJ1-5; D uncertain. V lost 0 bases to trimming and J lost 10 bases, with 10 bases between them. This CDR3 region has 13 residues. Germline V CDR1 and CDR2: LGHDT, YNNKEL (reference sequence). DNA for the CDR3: TGTGCCAGCAGCCAAGACCGGTTTCTACCCCAGCATTTT. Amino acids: CASSQDRFLPQHF.

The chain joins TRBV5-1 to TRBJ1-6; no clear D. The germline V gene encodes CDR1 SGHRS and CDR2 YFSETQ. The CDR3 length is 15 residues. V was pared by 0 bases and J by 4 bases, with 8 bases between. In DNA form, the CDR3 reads TGCGCCAGCAGCTTGGGGGAGCGGTATAATTCACCCCTCCACTTT. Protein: CASSLGERYNSPLHF.

CDR3: CASSQREGTEAFF. CDR3 DNA sequence: TGTGCCAGCAGTCAAAGGGAGGGCACTGAAGCTTTCTTT. The chain employs TRBV11-2 and TRBJ1-1; D call uncertain. Trimming took off 6 bases at V and 4 bases at J, with 12 bases between the two ends. Germline-derived CDR1 and CDR2 are SGHAT and FQNNGV. The CDR3 is made up of 13 amino acids.

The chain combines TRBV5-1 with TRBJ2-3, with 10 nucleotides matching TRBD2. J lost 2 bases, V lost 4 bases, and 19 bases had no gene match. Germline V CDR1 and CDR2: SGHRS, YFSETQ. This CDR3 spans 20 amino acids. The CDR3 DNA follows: TGCGCCAGCAGCCCCCGTATTCAGCTACTAGCGGGGTATAACACAGATACGCAGTATTTT. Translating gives CASSPRIQLLAGYNTDTQYF. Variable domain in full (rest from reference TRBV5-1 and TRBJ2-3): KAGVTQTPRYLIKTRGQQVTLSCSPISGHRSVSWYQQTPGQGLQFLFEYFSETQRNKGNFPGRFSGRQFSNSRSEMNVSTLELGDSALYLCASSPRIQLLAGYNTDTQYFGPGTRLTVL.

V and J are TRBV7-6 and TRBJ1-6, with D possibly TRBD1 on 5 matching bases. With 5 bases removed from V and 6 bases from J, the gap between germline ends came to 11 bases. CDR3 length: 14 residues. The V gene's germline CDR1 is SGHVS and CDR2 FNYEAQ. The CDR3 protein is CASSPGEGNSPLHF. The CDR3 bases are TGTGCCAGCAGCCCGGGGGAGGGTAATTCACCCCTCCACTTT. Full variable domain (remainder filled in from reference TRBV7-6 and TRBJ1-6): GAGVSQSPRYKVTKRGQDVALRCDPISGHVSLYWYRQALGQGPEFLTYFNYEAQQDKSGLPNDRFSAERPEGSISTLTIQRTEQRDSAMYRCASSPGEGNSPLHFGNGTRLTVT.

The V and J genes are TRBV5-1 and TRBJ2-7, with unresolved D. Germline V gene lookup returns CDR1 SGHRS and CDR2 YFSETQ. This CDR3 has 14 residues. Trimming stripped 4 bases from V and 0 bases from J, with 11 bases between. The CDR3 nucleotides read TGCGCCAGCAGCCCGCTGGCCCCCTCCTACGAGCAGTACTTC. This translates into CASSPLAPSYEQYF.

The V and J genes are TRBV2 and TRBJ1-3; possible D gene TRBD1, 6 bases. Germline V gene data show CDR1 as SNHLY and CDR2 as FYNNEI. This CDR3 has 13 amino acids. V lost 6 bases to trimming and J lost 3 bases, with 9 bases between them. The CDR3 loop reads CASRDSYGNTIYF. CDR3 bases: TGTGCCAGCAGGGACAGCTATGGAAACACCATATATTTT.

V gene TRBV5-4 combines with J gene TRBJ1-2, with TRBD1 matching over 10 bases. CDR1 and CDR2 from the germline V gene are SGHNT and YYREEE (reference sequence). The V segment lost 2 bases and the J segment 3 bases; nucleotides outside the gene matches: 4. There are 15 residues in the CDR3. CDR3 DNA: TGTGCCAGCAGCTTACGGGGACAGGGGTACTATGGCTACACCTTC. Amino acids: CASSLRGQGYYGYTF.

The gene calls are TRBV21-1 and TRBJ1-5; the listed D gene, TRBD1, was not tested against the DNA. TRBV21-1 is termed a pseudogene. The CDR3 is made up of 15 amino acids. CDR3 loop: CASSRTGTRVGPQHF. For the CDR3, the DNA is TGTGCCAGCAGCAGGACCGGGACACGGGTAGGGCCCCAGCATTTT.

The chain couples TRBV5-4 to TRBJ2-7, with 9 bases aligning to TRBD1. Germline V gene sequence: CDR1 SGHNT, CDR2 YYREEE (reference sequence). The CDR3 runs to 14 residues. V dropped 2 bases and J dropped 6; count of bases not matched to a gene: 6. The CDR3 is CASSLPGQGAEQYF. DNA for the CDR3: TGTGCCAGCAGCTTACCGGGACAGGGCGCCGAGCAGTACTTC.

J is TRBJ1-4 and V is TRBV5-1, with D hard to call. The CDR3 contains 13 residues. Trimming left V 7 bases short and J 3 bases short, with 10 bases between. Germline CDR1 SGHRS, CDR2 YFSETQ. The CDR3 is CASGGESNEKLFF. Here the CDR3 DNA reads TGCGCCAGCGGCGGGGAGTCTAATGAAAAACTGTTTTTT.

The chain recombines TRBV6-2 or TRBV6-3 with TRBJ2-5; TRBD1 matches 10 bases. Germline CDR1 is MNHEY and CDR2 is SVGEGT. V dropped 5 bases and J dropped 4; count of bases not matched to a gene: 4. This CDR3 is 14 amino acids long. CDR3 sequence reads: CASSRRTGGETQYF. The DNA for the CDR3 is TGTGCCAGCAGTCGTAGGACAGGGGGAGAGACCCAGTACTTC.

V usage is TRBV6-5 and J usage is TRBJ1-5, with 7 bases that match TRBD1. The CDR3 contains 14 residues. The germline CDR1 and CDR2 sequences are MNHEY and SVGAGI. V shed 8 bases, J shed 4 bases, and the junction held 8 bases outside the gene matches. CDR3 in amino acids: CASAGQVLNQPQHF. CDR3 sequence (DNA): TGTGCCAGCGCAGGACAGGTCCTTAATCAGCCCCAGCATTTT.